The sequence of this T cell receptor beta chain was determined in a study of CXCR3-negative and CXCR3-positive naive CD8 T cells. Notes on the study in general: Compared with CXCR3-negative naive cells, CXCR3-positive naive cells showed more hydrophobic TRB CDR3s. Memory CD8+ cells showed much lower diversity, while both naive subsets displayed comparably high diversity.

The authors prepared UMI-labeled TRB cDNA libraries by 5' RACE. TCRdb re-analyzed the 5' RACE reads; it lists each CDR3 protein once, without DNA. This sample contains 75,000 or so distinct CDR3 sequences. Each CD8+ T cell subset was flow-sorted in triplicate. Every sort contained some 300,000 cells. Within the CD8+ T cell compartment, naive cells were CD45RO-CCR7+CD27+CD95-. Concerning this clonotype: Its target is unknown.

In germline, CDR1 is SEHNR, CDR2 FQNEAQ (reference sequence). The CDR3 length is 21 residues. The sample consisted of naive CXCR3- CD8+ T cells from blood. Subset specified: CD45RO-CCR7+CD27+CD95- naive CD8+ T cells lacking CXCR3 (TNR3-). This TCR derives from a human donor in good health. Some clones in this sample may be carry-over from other donors' samples. V and J are TRBV7-9 and TRBJ2-2; absent DNA, TCRdb's TRBD2 call cannot be checked. CDR3 sequence: CASSLEGLGGKALPNTGELFF.